These 8 T cell receptor beta chains were all obtained from the same sample, sequenced in a study of T cells in localized non-small cell lung cancer. Assay: immunoSEQ multiplex PCR; the TCRdb copy retains only in-frame clones and omits some. The repertoire holds about 54,000 clones, with about four fifths as singletons. The sample in question was peripheral blood, obtained before any cancer treatment. The receptors were sampled from a female donor over 55 with stage II squamous cell lung carcinoma.

Here the CDR3 reads CASSPRESYEQYF. CDR3 nucleotide sequence: TGTGCCAGCTCACCACGGGAATCCTACGAGCAGTACTTC. This chain connects TRBV18 to TRBJ2-7; D call uncertain. Trimming removed 1 base at V and 1 base at J, with 5 bases between. Per germline, CDR1 KGHSH and CDR2 LQKENI. This CDR3 has 13 amino acids.

The chain recombines TRBV19 with TRBJ1-2, with TRBD1 matching over 7 bases. The V gene's germline CDR1 is LNHDA and CDR2 SQIVND (reference sequence). J was trimmed by 4 bases and V by 1 base; bases with no gene match: 6. CDR3 length: 15 amino acids. The CDR3 coding sequence is TGTGCCAGTAGTATAGCCCTACAGGGGAGCTATGGCTACACCTTC. Protein: CASSIALQGSYGYTF. Full variable domain (outside the CDR3, taken from reference TRBV19 and TRBJ1-2): DGGITQSPKYLFRKEGQNVTLSCEQNLNHDAMYWYRQDPGQGLRLIYYSQIVNDFQKGDIAEGYSVSREKKESFPLTVTSAQKNPTAFYLCASSIALQGSYGYTFGSGTRLTVV.

The DNA of the CDR3 is TGTGCCAGCTCACCGGTCGCAGACACTAACTATGGCTACACCTTC. Its protein product is CASSPVADTNYGYTF. The J gene is TRBJ1-2, the V gene TRBV18, with unresolved D. V was shortened by 3 bases and J by 0 bases, with 11 bases between the two germline ends. CDR3 length equals 15 residues. Germline CDR1 is KGHSH and CDR2 is LQKENI.

This chain uses TRBV5-1 with TRBJ2-1, with 9 nucleotides matching TRBD2. Unmatched junction bases numbered 5, after V lost 2 bases and J lost 8 bases. Germline V gene sequence: CDR1 SGHRS, CDR2 YFSETQ. This CDR3 has 14 residues. The CDR3 DNA is TGCGCCAGCAGCTTAGATCTAGCGGGGTATGAGCAGTTCTTC. Residues: CASSLDLAGYEQFF.

The rearrangement links TRBV7-2 to TRBJ2-5; TRBD1 matches at 7 bases. The CDR3 has 13 residues. Germline V gene lookup returns CDR1 SGHTA and CDR2 FQGNSA. The V gene end was trimmed by 5 bases and the J gene end by 4 bases; junction bases not matched to a gene: 4. CDR3 amino acids: CASSRDRVETQYF. The CDR3 DNA reads TGTGCCAGCAGCCGCGACAGGGTAGAGACCCAGTACTTC.

Only one count was recorded for this clone. The gene calls are TRBV7-2 and TRBJ1-1, with TRBD1 as a possible D gene (5 bases). Trimming left V 5 bases short and J 1 base short, with 8 bases between. This CDR3 comprises 13 residues. CDR1 SGHTA and CDR2 FQGNSA come from the germline V gene. In nucleotides, the CDR3 is TGTGCCAGCAGCCTGACAGCGAACACTGAAGCTTTCTTT. Translated: CASSLTANTEAFF.

CDR3: CASSQRQGWNTEAFF. The DNA of the CDR3 is TGTGCCAGCAGCCAACGACAGGGGTGGAACACTGAAGCTTTCTTT. V gene TRBV7-3 combines with J gene TRBJ1-1; 8 nucleotides match TRBD1. The germline gives CDR1 SGHTA, CDR2 FQGTGA. V lost 5 bases and J lost 1; bases outside the gene matches: 6. This CDR3 has 15 amino acids.

V and J are TRBV18 and TRBJ2-7; D is undetermined. This CDR3 contains 12 residues. The germline CDR1 and CDR2 sequences are KGHSH and LQKENI. Trimming took off 3 bases at V and 5 bases at J, with 8 bases between the two ends. The CDR3 protein is CASSPLGDEQYF. In DNA, the CDR3 is TGTGCCAGCTCACCGTTAGGAGACGAGCAGTACTTC.